The clone carrying this TCR beta chain has more than one count but fewer than ten. Until they underwent thyroid surgery, no patient had received any treatment. This entry comes from a study of metastatic and nonmetastatic thyroid tumors. Study information: Comparison of repertoires was carried out across blood and tumor or nodule tissue from malignant and benign thyroid patients.

V shed 4 bases and J 3 bases; nucleotides not matched to a gene: 7. CDR3 size: 15 residues. TCRdb ran MiXCR on the PCR reads. The table has roughly 10,000 clones, about 20% seen once. The chain uses TRBV12-3 or TRBV12-4 and TRBJ2-7, with 9 bases that match TRBD1. Material: adjacent normal tissue. The receptor comes from a female donor with papillary thyroid cancer or a benign thyroid nodule (not recorded which). Some clones in this sample may be carry-over from other donors' samples. CDR3 nucleotides: TGTGCCAGCAGTTGGGGCGACAGGGGGATCTACGAGCAGTACTTC. As protein: CASSWGDRGIYEQYF.